This note documents a single T cell receptor beta chain sequence. This sample was included in a study of shared T cell receptors in the human thymus. The protocol was immunoSEQ multiplex PCR, while the TCRdb copy is restricted to in-frame clones and leaves out a portion. There are hundreds of thousands of clones in the sample; approximately 80% occur only once, and roughly 0.013% lies in the top ten. The trim removed 3 bases at V and 4 bases at J, leaving 10 bases unmatched. Germline V gives CDR1 SGDLS, CDR2 YYNGEE. The CDR3 consists of 17 residues. These data also formed part of another study, on human thymus T cells. From that second work: Having surgery to correct congenital heart defects, healthy Finnish infants acted as the donors. Thymus tissue was removed during corrective cardiac surgery. Repertoires sampled from thymus and blood appeared biased in V and J gene usage. The related literature has documented a marked overlap of thymic repertoires among unrelated individuals.

The chain recombines TRBV9 with TRBJ2-1; 10 bases align to TRBD2. The material sequenced was thymocytes. The receptor was derived from a boy under three years old with a congenital heart defect. CDR3 sequence: CASSAPSSGGAYNEQFF. The CDR3 DNA reads as TGTGCCAGCAGCGCCCCCTCGAGCGGGGGGGCATACAATGAGCAGTTCTTC.